The sequence of this TCR beta chain was determined in a study of T cell responses to AZD1222 COVID-19 vaccine. Study-wide context: Second-dose intervals near 4 or 12 weeks were combined. Findings and limits, study-wide: Sampling captured repertoires only after the peak T cell response. The donors showed a predominance of white British ancestry and of females, with possible underestimation of clonal diversity.

Libraries were prepared by immunoSEQ multiplex PCR; TCRdb keeps only in-frame clonotypes and omits some of them. The sample carries 99,000 or so clones, about 94% recorded once. CDR3 size: 16 residues. V lost 0 bases and J 0 bases, leaving 6 bases between the germline ends. Germline V gene sequence: CDR1 SEHNR, CDR2 FQNEAQ (reference sequence). About this clone itself: No antigen is known for it.

The sequence derives from an adult in good health. Specimen: peripheral blood, collected on day 0 of AZD1222 vaccination. This chain uses TRBV7-9 with TRBJ2-6; D might be TRBD2 (5 bases). The CDR3 loop is CASSLARDSGANVLTF. The DNA for the CDR3 is TGTGCCAGCAGCTTAGCTCGGGACTCTGGGGCCAACGTCCTGACTTTC.